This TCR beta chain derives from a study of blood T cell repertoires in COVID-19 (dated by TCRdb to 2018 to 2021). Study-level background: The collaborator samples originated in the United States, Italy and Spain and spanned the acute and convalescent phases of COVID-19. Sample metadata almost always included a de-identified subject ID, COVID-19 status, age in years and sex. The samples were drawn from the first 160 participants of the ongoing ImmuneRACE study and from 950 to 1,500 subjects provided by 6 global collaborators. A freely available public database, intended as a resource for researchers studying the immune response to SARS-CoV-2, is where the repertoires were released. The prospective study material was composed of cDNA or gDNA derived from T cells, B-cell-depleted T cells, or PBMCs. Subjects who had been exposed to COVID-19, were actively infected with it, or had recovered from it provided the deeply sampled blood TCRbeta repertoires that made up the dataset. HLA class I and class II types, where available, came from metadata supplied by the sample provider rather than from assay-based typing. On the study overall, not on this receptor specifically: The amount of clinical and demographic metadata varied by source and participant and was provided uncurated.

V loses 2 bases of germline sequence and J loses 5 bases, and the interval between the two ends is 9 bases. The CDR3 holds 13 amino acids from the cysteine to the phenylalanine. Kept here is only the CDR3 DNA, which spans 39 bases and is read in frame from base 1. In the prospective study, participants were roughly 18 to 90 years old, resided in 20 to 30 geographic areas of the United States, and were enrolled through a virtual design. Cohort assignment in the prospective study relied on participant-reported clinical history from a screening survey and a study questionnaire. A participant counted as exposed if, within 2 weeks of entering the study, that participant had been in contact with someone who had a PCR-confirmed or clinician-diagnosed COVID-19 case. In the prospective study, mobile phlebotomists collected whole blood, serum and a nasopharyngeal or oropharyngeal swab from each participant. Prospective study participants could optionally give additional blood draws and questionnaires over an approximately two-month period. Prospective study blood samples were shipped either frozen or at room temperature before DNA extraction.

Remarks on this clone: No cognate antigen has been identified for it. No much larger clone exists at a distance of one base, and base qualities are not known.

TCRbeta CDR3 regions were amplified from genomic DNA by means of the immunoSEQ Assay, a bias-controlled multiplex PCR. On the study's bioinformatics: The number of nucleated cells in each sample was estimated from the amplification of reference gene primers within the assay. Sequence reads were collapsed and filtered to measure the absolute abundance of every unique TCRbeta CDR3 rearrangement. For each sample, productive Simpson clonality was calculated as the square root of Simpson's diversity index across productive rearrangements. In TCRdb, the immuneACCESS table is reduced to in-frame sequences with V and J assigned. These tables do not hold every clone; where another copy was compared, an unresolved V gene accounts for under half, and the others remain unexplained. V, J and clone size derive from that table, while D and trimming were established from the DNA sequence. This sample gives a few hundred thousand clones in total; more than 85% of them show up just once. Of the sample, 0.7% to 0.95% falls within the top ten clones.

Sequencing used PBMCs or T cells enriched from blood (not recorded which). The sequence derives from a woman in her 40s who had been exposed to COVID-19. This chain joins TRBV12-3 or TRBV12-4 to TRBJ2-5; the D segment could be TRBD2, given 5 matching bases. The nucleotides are TGTGCCAGCAGTTTACGAAGCGGCGAGACCCAGTACTTC. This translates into CASSLRSGETQYF.